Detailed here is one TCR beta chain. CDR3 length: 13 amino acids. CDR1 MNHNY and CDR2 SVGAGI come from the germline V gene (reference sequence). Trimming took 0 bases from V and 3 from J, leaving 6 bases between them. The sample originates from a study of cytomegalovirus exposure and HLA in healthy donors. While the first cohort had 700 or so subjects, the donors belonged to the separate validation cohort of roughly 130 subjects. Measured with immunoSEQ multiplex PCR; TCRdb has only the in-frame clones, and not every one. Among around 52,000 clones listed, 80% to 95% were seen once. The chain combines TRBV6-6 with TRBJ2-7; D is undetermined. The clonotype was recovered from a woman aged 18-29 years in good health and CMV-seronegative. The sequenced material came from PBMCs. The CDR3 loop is CASSYSGDYEQYF. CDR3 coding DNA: TGTGCCAGCAGTTACTCGGGCGACTACGAGCAGTACTTC.